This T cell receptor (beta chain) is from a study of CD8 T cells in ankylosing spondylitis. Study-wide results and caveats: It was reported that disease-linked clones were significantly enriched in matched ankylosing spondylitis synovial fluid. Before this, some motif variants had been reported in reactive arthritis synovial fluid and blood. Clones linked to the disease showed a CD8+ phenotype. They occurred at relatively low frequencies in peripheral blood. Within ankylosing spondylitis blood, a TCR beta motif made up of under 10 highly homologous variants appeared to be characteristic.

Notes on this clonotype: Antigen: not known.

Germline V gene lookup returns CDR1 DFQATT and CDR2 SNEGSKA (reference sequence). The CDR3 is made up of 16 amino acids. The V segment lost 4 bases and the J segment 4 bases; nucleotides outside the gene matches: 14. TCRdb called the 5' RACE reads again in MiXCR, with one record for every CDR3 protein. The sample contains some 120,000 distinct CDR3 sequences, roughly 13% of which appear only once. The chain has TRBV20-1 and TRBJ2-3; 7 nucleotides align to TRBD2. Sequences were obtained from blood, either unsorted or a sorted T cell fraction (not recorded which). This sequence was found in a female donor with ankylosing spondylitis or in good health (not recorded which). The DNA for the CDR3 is TGCAGTGCTACTCTAGCGGAGGGCCGGAACGCAGATACGCAGTATTTT. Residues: CSATLAEGRNADTQYF.